This T cell receptor beta chain was identified in a study of post-analysis software for immune sequencing data. Study outcomes and limitations: Controls showed lower frequencies than patients for a few TRBV segments, and TRBV5-6, TRBV5-1 and TRBV20-1 were among these.

For this clonotype: Its matching antigen is unknown.

The CDR3 has 16 amino acids. Trimming cost V 1 base and J 5 bases, with 14 bases left between them. Germline-derived CDR1 and CDR2 are MDHEN and SYDVKM. Included in the TCR beta cDNA libraries were unique molecular identifiers. In TCRdb, the PCR reads were re-called with MiXCR into one record per CDR3 protein. The data hold 750,000 to 900,000 distinct CDR3 sequences, with under 60% observed a single time. The source material was blood. This sequence was found in a girl aged 10 to 17 with multiple sclerosis. This chain connects TRBV28 to TRBJ2-2, with D possibly TRBD1 on 6 matching bases. The CDR3 nucleotides are TGTGCCAGCAGTTTATCTGGCGTAGGGGGTACCGGGGAGCTGTTTTTT. Amino acid sequence: CASSLSGVGGTGELFF.